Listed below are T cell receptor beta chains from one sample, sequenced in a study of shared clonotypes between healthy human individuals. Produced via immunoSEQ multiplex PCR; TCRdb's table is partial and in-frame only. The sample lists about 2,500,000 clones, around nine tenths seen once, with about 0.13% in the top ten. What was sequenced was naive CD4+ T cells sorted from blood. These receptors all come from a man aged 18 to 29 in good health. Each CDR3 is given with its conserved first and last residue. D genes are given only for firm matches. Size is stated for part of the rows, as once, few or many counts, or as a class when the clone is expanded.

CDR3: CASSLGLAGAQYEQYF
DNA: TGTGCCAGCAGCTTGGGCCTAGCGGGAGCCCAATACGAGCAGTACTTC
J: TRBJ2-7
size: .
V: TRBV5-4
D: TRBD2

CDR3: CASSSPPGTATYEQYF
DNA: TGTGCCAGCAGCTCCCCTCCCGGGACAGCGACTTACGAGCAGTACTTC
J: TRBJ2-7
size: .
V: TRBV5-6
D: TRBD1

CDR3: CATSRDLLLGELFF
DNA: TGTGCCACCAGCAGAGATCTTTTACTTGGGGAGCTGTTTTTT
J: TRBJ2-2
size: .
V: TRBV15
D: .

CDR3: CSVERGDPYEQYF
DNA: TGCAGCGTTGAACGAGGGGACCCCTACGAGCAGTACTTC
J: TRBJ2-7
size: .
V: TRBV29-1
D: .

CDR3: CASSLRQIPNTGELFF
DNA: TGCGCCAGCAGCCTACGACAAATTCCGAACACCGGGGAGCTGTTTTTT
J: TRBJ2-2
size: .
V: TRBV4-1
D: .

CDR3: CASSLEADYEQYF
DNA: TGTGCCAGCAGCTTAGAGGCCGACTACGAGCAGTACTTC
J: TRBJ2-7
size: .
V: TRBV13
D: .

CDR3: CASSEDRGFSYNSPLHF
DNA: TGTGCCAGCAGTGAAGACAGGGGCTTCTCCTATAATTCACCCCTCCACTTT
J: TRBJ1-6
size: .
V: TRBV25-1
D: TRBD1

CDR3: CASSLFFPSGETNYGYTF
DNA: TGTGCCAGCTCACTATTTTTTCCATCGGGGGAGACTAACTATGGCTACACCTTC
J: TRBJ1-2
size: .
V: TRBV18
D: .

CDR3: CASSFQKGPGGNQPQHF
DNA: TGTGCCAGCAGTTTCCAAAAAGGCCCGGGAGGTAATCAGCCCCAGCATTTT
J: TRBJ1-5
size: once
V: TRBV27
D: .

CDR3: CASTSRLRAENSPLHF
DNA: TGTGCCAGCACCAGCCGTTTGAGGGCGGAAAATTCACCCCTCCACTTT
J: TRBJ1-6
size: .
V: TRBV2
D: .

CDR3: CASSLVNYGYTF
DNA: TGTGCCAGCAGCTTGGTGAACTATGGCTACACCTTC
J: TRBJ1-2
size: .
V: TRBV5-8
D: .

CDR3: CASSHGQIFHGEQFF
DNA: TGTGCCAGCAGTCATGGACAGATTTTTCACGGTGAGCAGTTCTTC
J: TRBJ2-1
size: .
V: TRBV6-6
D: .

CDR3: CASSSPGHNEQFF
DNA: TGTGCCAGCAGTTCACCAGGGCACAATGAGCAGTTCTTC
J: TRBJ2-1
size: .
V: TRBV6-6
D: .

CDR3: CASSFRGDTDTQYF
DNA: TGTGCCAGCAGCTTTAGAGGCGACACAGATACGCAGTATTTT
J: TRBJ2-3
size: .
V: TRBV7-2
D: .

CDR3: CSAIFHNEQFF
DNA: TGCAGTGCCATCTTCCACAATGAGCAGTTCTTC
J: TRBJ2-1
size: .
V: TRBV20-1
D: .

CDR3: CSSWGTDTQYF
DNA: TGCAGCTCATGGGGGACAGATACGCAGTATTTT
J: TRBJ2-3
size: .
V: TRBV20-1
D: .

CDR3: CASGRGGPGETQYF
DNA: TGTGCTAGTGGCCGCGGGGGGCCAGGAGAGACCCAGTACTTC
J: TRBJ2-5
size: .
V: TRBV12-5
D: TRBD2

CDR3: CASRSGTANTEAFF
DNA: TGCGCCAGCAGGTCCGGGACAGCGAACACTGAAGCTTTCTTT
J: TRBJ1-1
size: .
V: TRBV5-1
D: TRBD1

CDR3: CASSFEGTYEQYF
DNA: TGTGCCAGCAGCTTCGAGGGGACCTACGAGCAGTACTTC
J: TRBJ2-7
size: .
V: TRBV9
D: .

CDR3: CASSYTAQTGSKLFF
DNA: TGTGCCAGCAGCTATACCGCCCAGACAGGGTCAAAACTGTTTTTT
J: TRBJ1-4
size: .
V: TRBV7-9
D: TRBD1

CDR3: CASSDKRSNNSPLHF
DNA: TGTGCCAGCTCAGATAAAAGGTCCAATAATTCACCCCTCCACTTT
J: TRBJ1-6
size: .
V: TRBV18
D: .

CDR3: CASSRGSAYNEQFF
DNA: TGTGCCAGCAGCCGGGGTTCCGCCTACAATGAGCAGTTCTTC
J: TRBJ2-1
size: .
V: TRBV14
D: .

CDR3: CASRRGQGTGELFF
DNA: TGTGCCAGTAGACGAGGGCAGGGGACCGGGGAGCTGTTTTTT
J: TRBJ2-2
size: .
V: TRBV19
D: .

CDR3: CASTRSGVQGVYEQYF
DNA: TGTGCCAGCACCCGATCCGGAGTCCAGGGCGTGTACGAGCAGTACTTC
J: TRBJ2-7
size: .
V: TRBV11-2
D: .